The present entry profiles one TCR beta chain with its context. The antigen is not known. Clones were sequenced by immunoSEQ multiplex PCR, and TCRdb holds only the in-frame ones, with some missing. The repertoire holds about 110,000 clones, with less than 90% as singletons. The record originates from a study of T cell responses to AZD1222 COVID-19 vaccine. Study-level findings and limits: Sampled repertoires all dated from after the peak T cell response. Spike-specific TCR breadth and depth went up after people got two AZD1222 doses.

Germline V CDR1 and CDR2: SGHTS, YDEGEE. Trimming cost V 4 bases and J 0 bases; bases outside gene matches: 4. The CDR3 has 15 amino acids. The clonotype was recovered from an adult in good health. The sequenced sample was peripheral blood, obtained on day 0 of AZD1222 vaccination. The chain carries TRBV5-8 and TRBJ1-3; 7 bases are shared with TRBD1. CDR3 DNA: TGTGCCAGCAGCCCGGGGACAGTCTCTGGAAACACCATATATTTT. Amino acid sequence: CASSPGTVSGNTIYF.